Here is one T cell receptor beta chain with its context. Its antigen remains undetermined. At one end the junction does not follow the germline gene, possibly because of a read error. From a lookup of the germline V gene, CDR1 and CDR2 are SNHLY and FYNNEI. From the cysteine through the phenylalanine, the CDR3 covers 12 amino acids. The kept DNA is CDR3 alone, 36 bases in frame from the first base. The CDR3 regions of human TCRbeta chains were analyzed by immunosequencing. On the authors' methods: Repertoire TCRs were matched against a reference library of SARS-CoV-2-specific TCRs generated with the MIRA antigen-specificity platform. Breadth was defined as the fraction of unique TCRs that were SARS-CoV-2-associated, and depth was defined as the fraction of total T cells that were SARS-CoV-2-associated. Using the MIRA data, each spike-specific TCR was assigned both to the spike region to which the TCR was reactive and to a CD4 or CD8 class. Log10-transformed breadth and depth values were compared by one-way ANOVA with Sidak's multiple comparisons tests. In TCRdb, the immuneACCESS table is reduced to in-frame sequences with V and J assigned. These tables do not hold every clone; where another copy was compared, an unresolved V gene accounts for under half, and the others remain unexplained. V, J and clone size were drawn from that table, and D and trimming were deduced from the DNA. The sample contains around 110,000 clones, around nine tenths of them found a single time. Around 8.7% of the sample rests with the top ten.

The time point label here, explained by the study, means: baseline before first vaccination. The vaccinee samples were drawn from two UK trials, COV001 and COV002, one of which was a single-blind randomized controlled phase 2/3 trial testing AZD1222 (ChAdOx1 nCoV-19) in healthy adults. Trial participant PBMC samples were collected at day 0 and day 28 after the second dose for TCRbeta chain sequencing. The sample belongs to a study of T cell responses to AZD1222 COVID-19 vaccine (dated by TCRdb to the early 2020s). Regarding the research as a whole: AZD1222 recipients given second doses at about 4 weeks or at about 12 weeks were pooled, since spike-specific TCR depth and breadth were not found to differ between the two schedules. TCR sequencing covered some 240 trial participants: roughly 200 given two doses of AZD1222 and approximately 25 given two doses of MenACWY control vaccine. Enrollment into the trials was organized by age into subgroups of 18-55, 56-69 and 70-plus years, and those subgroups contained roughly 160, 29 and 62 TCR-sequenced participants, respectively.

General findings and caveats noted by the study authors: The whole spike protein was spanned by vaccine-associated CD4 TCRs, and dominant responses were seen in regions 160-218 and 743-854. Most participants were white British and females outnumbered males, and the authors suggested that clonal diversity may have been underestimated. After two AZD1222 doses, spike-specific TCR breadth and depth were significantly higher than at day 0 and than in MenACWY recipients. Only a handful of AZD1222 recipients were SARS-CoV-2 seropositive at baseline, limiting conclusions about previously exposed vaccinees. In the small 56-69-year group, the increase in depth fell short of significance, most likely because of low power. Nearly half of unique spike-specific TCRs reportedly recognized epitopes outside regions mutated in the B.1.351 and B.1.1.7 variants. Because no samples from the day 14 peak response were available, repertoires could be characterized only after the peak T cell response.

Recombination joined TRBV2 with TRBJ2-7; the D gene is possibly TRBD1 or TRBD2, each agreeing over 5 bases. This receptor was taken from an adult in good health. This specimen was peripheral blood, taken on day 0 of AZD1222 vaccination. The nucleotide sequence is given as TGTGCCAGCAGTGAAGCGCTTCGAGGGGCCGACTTC. Translated, it reads CASSEALRGADF.